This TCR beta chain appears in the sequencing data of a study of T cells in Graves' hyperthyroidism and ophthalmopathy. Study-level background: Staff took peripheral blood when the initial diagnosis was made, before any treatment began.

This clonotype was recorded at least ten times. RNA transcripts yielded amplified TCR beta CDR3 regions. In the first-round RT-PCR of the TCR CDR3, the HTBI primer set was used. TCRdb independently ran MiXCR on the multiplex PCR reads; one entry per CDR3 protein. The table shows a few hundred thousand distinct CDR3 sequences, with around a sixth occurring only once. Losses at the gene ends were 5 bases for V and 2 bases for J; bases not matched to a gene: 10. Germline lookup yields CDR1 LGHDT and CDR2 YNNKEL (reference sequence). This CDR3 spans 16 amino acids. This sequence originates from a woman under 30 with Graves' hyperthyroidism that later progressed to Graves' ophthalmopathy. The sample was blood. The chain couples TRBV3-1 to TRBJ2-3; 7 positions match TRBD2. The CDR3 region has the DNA TGTGCCAGCAGCTTGGCTAGCGGTACCCACACAGATACGCAGTATTTT. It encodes CASSLASGTHTDTQYF.